The T cell receptor beta chain described here comes from a study of T cell responses to AZD1222 COVID-19 vaccine. Assay: immunoSEQ multiplex PCR; the TCRdb copy retains only in-frame clones and omits some. Of about 140,000 clones detected, around 87% appear once; the ten largest clones hold roughly 1.7%. This clone was detected once. The V end was cut by 4 bases, the J end by 0 bases, with 17 bases between. The CDR3 consists of 17 residues. The germline V gene has CDR1 SGDLS and CDR2 YYNGEE. The sequence was collected from an adult in good health. The chain joins TRBV9 to TRBJ2-4; D perhaps matches TRBD2 (7 bases). This specimen was peripheral blood, taken on day 0 of AZD1222 vaccination. As DNA, the CDR3 is TGTGCCAGCAGCACCTCTGAGGGGGGGATAGCCAAAAACATTCAGTACTTC. This encodes CASSTSEGGIAKNIQYF.